This T cell receptor (beta chain) emerged from a study of STAT5B mutations in CD4+ large granular lymphocyte leukemia. Study processing details: A productive frequency of 2.59 x 10-5 was the lowest detectable. Here immunoSEQ multiplex PCR was the method, and the copy in TCRdb shows in-frame clones only, minus some. D and trimming come from the DNA, and the V and J calls and clone size come from that table. The profile shows fewer than 50,000 clones, approximately 86% of them singletons. This CDR3 is built from 14 residues. After removal of 6 bases from V and 2 bases from J, the junction contained 5 bases not matched to a gene. Germline assignment: CDR1 MGHRA and CDR2 YSYEKL.

The genes are TRBV4-1 and TRBJ1-1; 8 positions match TRBD1. Material: CD4+ T cells from blood buffy coats. This receptor was identified in a human donor in good health. This CDR3 reads CASRGTGTNTEAFF. CDR3 nucleotide sequence: TGCGCCAGCAGAGGGACAGGTACTAACACTGAAGCTTTCTTT.